This TCR beta chain comes out of a study of blood T cell repertoires in COVID-19. Here immunoSEQ multiplex PCR was the method, and the copy in TCRdb shows in-frame clones only, minus some. This sample yields about 240,000 clones, of which 83% are seen a single time; less than 4% belongs to the top ten. Trimming removed 5 bases from V and 8 bases from J, with 10 bases in between. Germline V lookup: CDR1 SNHLY, CDR2 FYNNEI. This CDR3 has 13 residues. V and J are TRBV2 and TRBJ1-6; D gene ambiguous. The material sequenced was PBMCs or T cells enriched from blood (not recorded which). The TCR sequence derives from a woman between 40 and 50 years old who had been exposed to COVID-19. Here the CDR3 DNA reads TGTGCCAGCAGTCCTACGATTGATTCACCCCTCCACTTT. Residues: CASSPTIDSPLHF.